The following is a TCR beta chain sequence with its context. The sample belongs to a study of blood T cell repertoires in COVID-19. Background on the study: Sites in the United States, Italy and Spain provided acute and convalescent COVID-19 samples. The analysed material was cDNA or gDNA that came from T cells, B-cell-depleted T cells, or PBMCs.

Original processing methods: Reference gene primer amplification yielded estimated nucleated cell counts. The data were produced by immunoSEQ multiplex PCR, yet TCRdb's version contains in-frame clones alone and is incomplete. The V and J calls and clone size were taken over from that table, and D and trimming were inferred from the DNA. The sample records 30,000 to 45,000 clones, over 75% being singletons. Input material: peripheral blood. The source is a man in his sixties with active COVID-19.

The DNA of the CDR3 is TGTGCCAGCAGCCCGACAGGGGTACAGCCCCAGCATTTT. Its protein is CASSPTGVQPQHF. J is TRBJ1-5 and V is TRBV11-2, with 8 bases matching TRBD1. The CDR3 covers 13 residues. Germline loops: CDR1 SGHAT, CDR2 FQNNGV. After removal of 5 bases from V and 7 bases from J, the junction contained 4 bases not matched to a gene.